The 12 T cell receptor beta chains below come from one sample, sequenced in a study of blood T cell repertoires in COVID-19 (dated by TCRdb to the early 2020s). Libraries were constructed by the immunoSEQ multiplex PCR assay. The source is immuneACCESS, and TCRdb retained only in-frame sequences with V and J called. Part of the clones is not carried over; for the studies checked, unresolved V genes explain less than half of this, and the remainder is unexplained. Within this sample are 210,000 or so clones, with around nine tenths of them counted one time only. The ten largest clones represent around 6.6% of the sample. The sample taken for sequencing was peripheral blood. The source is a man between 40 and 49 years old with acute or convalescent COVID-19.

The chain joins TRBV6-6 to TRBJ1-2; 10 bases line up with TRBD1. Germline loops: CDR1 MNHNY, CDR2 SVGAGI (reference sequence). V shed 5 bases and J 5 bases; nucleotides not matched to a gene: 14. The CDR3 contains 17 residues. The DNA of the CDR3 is TGTGCCAGCAGTCATTCCGGGACAGGGGAAGGGGTTTATGGCTACACCTTC. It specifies CASSHSGTGEGVYGYTF.

The CDR3 region has the DNA TGCGCCAGCAGCTCCACCGGACAGGGCGGTAGCTATGGCTACACCTTC. Its protein is CASSSTGQGGSYGYTF. The chain employs TRBV5-1 and TRBJ1-2; TRBD1 aligns across 8 bases. CDR3 size: 16 residues. Germline V gives CDR1 SGHRS, CDR2 YFSETQ. V trimming: 3 bases; J trimming: 4 bases; junction bases outside the gene matches: 11.

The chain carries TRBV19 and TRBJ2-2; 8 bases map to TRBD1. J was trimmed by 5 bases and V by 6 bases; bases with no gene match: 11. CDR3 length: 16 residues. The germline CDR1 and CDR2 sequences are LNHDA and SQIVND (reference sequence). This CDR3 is CASSRIGTGWTGELFF. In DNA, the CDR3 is TGTGCCAGTAGCCGGATCGGGACAGGTTGGACCGGGGAGCTGTTTTTT.

The CDR3 spells CAWSGSETQYF. The CDR3 DNA reads as TGTGCCTGGAGTGGTTCGGAGACCCAGTACTTC. V is TRBV30 and J is TRBJ2-5; D remains ambiguous. This CDR3 is 11 amino acids long. Germline V gives CDR1 GTSNPN, CDR2 SVGIG (reference sequence). Trimming shortened V by 1 base and J by 5 bases, and 5 bases separated the two germline ends.

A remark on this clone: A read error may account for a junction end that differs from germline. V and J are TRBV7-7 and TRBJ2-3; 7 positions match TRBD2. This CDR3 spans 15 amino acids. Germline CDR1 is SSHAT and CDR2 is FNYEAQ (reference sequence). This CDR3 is CASSVGLGGTDTQYF. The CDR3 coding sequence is TGTGCTAGCAGCGTTGGACTAGGTGGCACAGATACGCAGTATTTT.

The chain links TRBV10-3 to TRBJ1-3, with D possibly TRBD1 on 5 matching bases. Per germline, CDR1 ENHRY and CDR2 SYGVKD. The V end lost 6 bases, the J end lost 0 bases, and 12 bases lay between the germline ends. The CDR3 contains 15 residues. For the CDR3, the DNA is TGTGCCATCAGGGTTGACAGCCACTCTGGAAACACCATATATTTT. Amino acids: CAIRVDSHSGNTIYF.

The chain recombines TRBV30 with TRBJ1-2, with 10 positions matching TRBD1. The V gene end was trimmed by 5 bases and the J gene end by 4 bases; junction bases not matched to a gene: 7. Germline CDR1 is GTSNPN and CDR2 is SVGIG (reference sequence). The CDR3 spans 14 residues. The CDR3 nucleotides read TGTGCCTGGGTGGGGACAGGGGCCCGCTATGGCTACACCTTC. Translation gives CAWVGTGARYGYTF.

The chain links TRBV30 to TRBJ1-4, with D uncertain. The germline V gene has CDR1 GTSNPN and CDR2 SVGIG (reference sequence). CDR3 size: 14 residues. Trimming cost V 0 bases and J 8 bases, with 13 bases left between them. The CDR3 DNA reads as TGTGCCTGGAGTGTACCGCAGGAAAGGGAAAAACTGTTTTTT. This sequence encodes CAWSVPQEREKLFF.

The CDR3 DNA follows: TGCGCCAGCAAAGGAGGGGGCGTAAATTCACCCCTCCACTTT. Protein: CASKGGGVNSPLHF. The chain recombines TRBV10-2 with TRBJ1-6, with 7 bases lining up with TRBD1. Germline loops: CDR1 WSHSY, CDR2 SAAADI. J gave up 7 bases and V 7 bases, and 7 bases lay outside the gene matches. There are 14 residues in the CDR3.

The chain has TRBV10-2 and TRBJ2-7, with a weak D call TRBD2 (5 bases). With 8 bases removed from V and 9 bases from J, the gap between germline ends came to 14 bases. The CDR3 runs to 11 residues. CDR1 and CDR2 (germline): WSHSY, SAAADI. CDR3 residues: CASGSITMQYF. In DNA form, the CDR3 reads TGCGCCAGCGGGAGTATTACGATGCAGTACTTC.

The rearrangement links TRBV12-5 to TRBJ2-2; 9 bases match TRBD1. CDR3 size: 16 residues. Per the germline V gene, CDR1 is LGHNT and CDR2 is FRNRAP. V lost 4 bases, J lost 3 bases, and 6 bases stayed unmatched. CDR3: CASGYRTGDDTGELFF. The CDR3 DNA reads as TGTGCTAGTGGTTATCGGACAGGGGATGACACCGGGGAGCTGTTTTTT.

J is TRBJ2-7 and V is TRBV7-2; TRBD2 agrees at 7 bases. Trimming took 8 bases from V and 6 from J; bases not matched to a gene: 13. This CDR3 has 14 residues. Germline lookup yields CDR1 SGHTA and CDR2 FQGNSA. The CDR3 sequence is CASATGGGFGEQYF. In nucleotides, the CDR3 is TGTGCCAGCGCCACCGGGGGAGGGTTCGGCGAGCAGTACTTC. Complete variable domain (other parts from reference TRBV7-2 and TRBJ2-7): GAGVSQSPSNKVTEKGKDVELRCDPISGHTALYWYRQSLGQGLEFLIYFQGNSAPDKSGLPSDRFSAERTGGSVSTLTIQRTQQEDSAVYLCASATGGGFGEQYFGPGTRLTVT.